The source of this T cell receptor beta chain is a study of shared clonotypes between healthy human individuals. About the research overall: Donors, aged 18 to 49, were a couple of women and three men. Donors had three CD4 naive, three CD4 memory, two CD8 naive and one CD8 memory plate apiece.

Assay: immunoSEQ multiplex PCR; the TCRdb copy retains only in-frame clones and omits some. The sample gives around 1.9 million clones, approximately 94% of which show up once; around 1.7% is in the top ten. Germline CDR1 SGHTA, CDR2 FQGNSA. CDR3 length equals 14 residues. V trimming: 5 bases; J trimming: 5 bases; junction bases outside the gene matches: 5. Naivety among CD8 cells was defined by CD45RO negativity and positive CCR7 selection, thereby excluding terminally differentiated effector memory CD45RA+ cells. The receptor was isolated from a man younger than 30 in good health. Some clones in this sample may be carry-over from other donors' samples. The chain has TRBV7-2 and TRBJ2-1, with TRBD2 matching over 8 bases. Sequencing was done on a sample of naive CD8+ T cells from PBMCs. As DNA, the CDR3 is TGTGCCAGCAGCCAAACTAGCGGCCACAATGAGCAGTTCTTC. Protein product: CASSQTSGHNEQFF.